A single sample gave rise to the 11 T cell receptor beta chains below, sequenced in a study of blood T cells in healthy people across ages. The authors ran a second PCR of roughly 6 to 12 cycles using a sample-barcoded 5' primer and a J-beta primer mix. One entry per CDR3 protein results from TCRdb running MiXCR on the 5' RACE reads. The sample has 980,000 or so distinct CDR3 sequences, about 44% seen once. Material: blood. These receptors were obtained from a man in his thirties or forties in good health.

This chain connects TRBV2 to TRBJ2-1, with D perhaps TRBD2 (5 bases). V was trimmed by 6 bases and J by 6 bases, leaving 18 bases between them. Germline CDR1 SNHLY, CDR2 FYNNEI. This CDR3 spans 15 amino acids. CDR3 DNA sequence: TGTGCCAGCAGCGCCGGGAAAAAGGGTCCCAATGAGCAGTTCTTC. Amino acid sequence: CASSAGKKGPNEQFF.

The chain uses TRBV19 and TRBJ2-2; D possibly uses TRBD1 or TRBD2 (5 bases each). The V gene's germline CDR1 is LNHDA and CDR2 SQIVND (reference sequence). CDR3 length: 14 amino acids. Trimming shortened V by 5 bases and J by 3 bases, and 10 bases separated the two germline ends. The CDR3 region has the DNA TGTGCCAGTAGTGAGGGACCTTACACCGGGGAGCTGTTTTTT. Translated, it gives CASSEGPYTGELFF.

This sequence joins TRBV29-1 and TRBJ2-5; D is unclear. CDR3 size: 12 residues. V shed 6 bases and J shed 1 base, with 9 bases lying between them. Looked up from germline, CDR1 is SQVTM and CDR2 is ANQGSEA. In nucleotides, the CDR3 is TGCAGCGTGGTGCCCTCCCAAGAGACCCAGTACTTC. It yields the protein CSVVPSQETQYF.

This clonotype was observed a handful of times. The V and J genes are TRBV24-1 and TRBJ2-7; 11 nucleotides align to TRBD1. Germline CDR1 KGHDR, CDR2 SFDVKD. V lost 3 bases and J lost 3; bases outside the gene matches: 6. The CDR3 totals 16 residues. The CDR3 reads CATSDDRTGGIYEQYF. Written as DNA, the CDR3 is TGTGCCACCAGTGATGACAGGACAGGGGGCATCTACGAGCAGTACTTC.

This CDR3 is CASSEPSGGTYEQYF. CDR3 nucleotide sequence: TGTGCCAGCAGTGAACCCTCGGGGGGGACCTACGAGCAGTACTTC. The chain joins TRBV6-1 to TRBJ2-7; TRBD2 matches at 8 bases. Trimming removed 2 bases from V and 2 bases from J; junction bases left unmatched: 5. Per germline, CDR1 MNHNS and CDR2 SASEGT. The CDR3 loop spans 15 amino acids.

Comment on this clonotype: Mismatch with germline at one junction end may stem from a read error. The genes are TRBV7-2 and TRBJ2-7; D possibly corresponds to TRBD2 (6 bases). Germline V gene data show CDR1 as SGHTA and CDR2 as FQGNSA. The CDR3 is 14 amino acids. Written as DNA, the CDR3 is TGTGCCAGCAGCCAGACGCGGGGCAGACACGAACAGTACTTC. Protein: CASSQTRGRHEQYF.

Only a few counts were recorded for this clonotype. The gene calls are TRBV28 and TRBJ1-2; 9 bases agree with TRBD1. The length of the CDR3 is 14 residues. V dropped 2 bases and J dropped 7; count of bases not matched to a gene: 5. Germline CDR1 and CDR2: MDHEN and SYDVKM. CDR3 protein: CASSLGGQGGGYTF. The CDR3 DNA reads TGTGCCAGCAGTTTAGGGGGACAGGGAGGTGGCTACACCTTC.

This chain connects TRBV10-3 to TRBJ1-2, with D uncertain. Germline V gene sequence: CDR1 ENHRY, CDR2 SYGVKD. The CDR3 consists of 14 residues. The V end was cut by 7 bases, the J end by 4 bases, with 16 bases between. The DNA for the CDR3 is TGTGCCATCACCCCAGCACTCCCTCCCTATGGCTACACCTTC. Amino acids: CAITPALPPYGYTF.

The count of this clonotype is one. This sequence joins TRBV29-1 and TRBJ1-2; TRBD1 matches at 12 bases. CDR1 and CDR2 (germline): SQVTM, ANQGSEA. Trimming took 3 bases from V and 3 from J; bases not matched to a gene: 8. CDR3 length: 16 residues. CDR3 in amino acids: CSVDGTGGGLDYGYTF. The CDR3 region has the DNA TGCAGCGTTGATGGGACAGGGGGCGGGTTGGACTATGGCTACACCTTC.

The rearrangement uses TRBV6-4 and TRBJ2-7; D gene ambiguous. The CDR3 totals 13 residues. The germline V gene has CDR1 MRHNA and CDR2 SNTAGT. Trimming shortened V by 8 bases and J by 3 bases, and 14 bases separated the two germline ends. Here the CDR3 reads CASRSSPRYEQYF. The CDR3, as DNA: TGTGCCAGCCGGAGTTCACCGCGCTACGAGCAGTACTTC.

This clonotype turned up a few times. J is TRBJ1-2 and V is TRBV7-2; no clear D. The V and J ends lost 4 bases and 0 bases respectively, with 9 bases between them. The CDR3 is 14 amino acids. Germline V gene data show CDR1 as SGHTA and CDR2 as FQGNSA. As DNA, the CDR3 is TGTGCCAGCAGCTCCCAACCATCTAACTATGGCTACACCTTC. Translating it yields CASSSQPSNYGYTF.